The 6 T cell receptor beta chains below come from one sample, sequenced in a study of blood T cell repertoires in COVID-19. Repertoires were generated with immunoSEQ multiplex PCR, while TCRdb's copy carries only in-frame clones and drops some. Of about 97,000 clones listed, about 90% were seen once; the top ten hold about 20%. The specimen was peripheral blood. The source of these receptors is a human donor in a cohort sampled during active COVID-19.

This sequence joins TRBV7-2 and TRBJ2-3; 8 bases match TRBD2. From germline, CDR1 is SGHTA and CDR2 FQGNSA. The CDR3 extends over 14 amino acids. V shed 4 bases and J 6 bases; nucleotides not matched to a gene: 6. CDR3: CASSSPGLGDTQYF. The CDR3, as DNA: TGTGCCAGCAGCTCGCCGGGACTAGGGGATACGCAGTATTTT.

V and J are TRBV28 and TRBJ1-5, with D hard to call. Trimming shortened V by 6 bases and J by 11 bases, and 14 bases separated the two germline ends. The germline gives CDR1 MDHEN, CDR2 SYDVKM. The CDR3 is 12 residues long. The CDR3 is CASSLTDAAQHF. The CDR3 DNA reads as TGTGCCAGCAGCCTCACCGACGCGGCCCAGCATTTT.

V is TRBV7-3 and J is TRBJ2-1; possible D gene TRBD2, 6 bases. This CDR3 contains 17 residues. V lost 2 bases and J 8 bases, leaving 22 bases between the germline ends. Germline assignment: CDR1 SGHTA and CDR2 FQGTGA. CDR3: CASSLRPPRTRGDEQFF. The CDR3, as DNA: TGTGCCAGCAGCTTACGGCCTCCTAGGACCCGCGGGGATGAGCAGTTCTTC.

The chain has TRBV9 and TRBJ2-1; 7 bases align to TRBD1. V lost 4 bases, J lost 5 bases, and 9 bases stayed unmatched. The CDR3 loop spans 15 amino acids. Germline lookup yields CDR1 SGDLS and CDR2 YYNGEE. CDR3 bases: TGTGCCAGCAGCCCCCGGGACAGATCGAACAATGAGCAGTTCTTC. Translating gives CASSPRDRSNNEQFF.

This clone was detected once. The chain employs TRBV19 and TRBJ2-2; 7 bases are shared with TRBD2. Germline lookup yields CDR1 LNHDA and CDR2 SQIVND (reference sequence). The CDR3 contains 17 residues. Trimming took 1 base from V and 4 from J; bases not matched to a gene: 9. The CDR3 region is CASSIVGSGIRTGELFF. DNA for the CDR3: TGTGCCAGTAGTATAGTGGGAAGCGGGATTCGCACCGGGGAGCTGTTTTTT.

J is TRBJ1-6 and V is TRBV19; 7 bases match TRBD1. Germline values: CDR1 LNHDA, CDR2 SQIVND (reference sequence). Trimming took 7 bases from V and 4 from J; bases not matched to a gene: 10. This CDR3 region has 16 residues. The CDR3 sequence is CASNPDRDPYNSPLHF. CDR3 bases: TGTGCCAGTAACCCCGACAGGGATCCTTATAATTCACCCCTCCACTTT.